Included here is one T cell receptor beta chain sequence, with context. The data originate from a study of technical replicates of blood from a handful of donors. In germline, CDR1 is SNHLY, CDR2 FYNNEI. The CDR3 length is 13 residues. V was cut by 2 bases and J by 9 bases, with 13 bases left in between. TCRdb's copy holds only in-frame clones and misses some; the assay was immunoSEQ multiplex PCR. The sample yields tens of thousands of clones, about nine tenths seen once. The chain uses TRBV2 and TRBJ1-1, with D perhaps matching TRBD1 (5 bases). The receptor was isolated from a human donor in good health. Some clones in this sample may be carry-over from other donors' samples. Material: T cells isolated from PBMCs. The CDR3 is CASSEQGPFQAFF. In nucleotides, the CDR3 is TGTGCCAGCAGTGAACAGGGTCCCTTTCAAGCTTTCTTT.